The 15 T cell receptor beta chains listed next were all sequenced from one sample in a study of cytomegalovirus exposure and HLA in healthy donors. PCR was performed using 60 Vbeta and 13 Jbeta primers. Clones were read by immunoSEQ multiplex PCR, and TCRdb kept only the in-frame ones, dropping some. Altogether 100,000 to 150,000 clones are present, 70% to 85% being singletons, with the ten largest covering approximately 4%. What was sequenced was PBMCs. All receptors derive from a man aged 35-49 years in good health and CMV-seropositive.

V usage is TRBV18 and J usage is TRBJ1-1, with 8 positions matching TRBD1. The CDR3 is 16 residues long. Trimming took 5 bases from V and 0 from J; bases not matched to a gene: 8. Per the germline V gene, CDR1 is KGHSH and CDR2 is LQKENI. The CDR3, as DNA: TGTGCCAGCTCAGCGATTCAGGGGGCTATGAACACTGAAGCTTTCTTT. Translated: CASSAIQGAMNTEAFF.

The rearrangement links TRBV27 to TRBJ2-1; the D gene is possibly TRBD2 (5 bases). The ends were cut back, 6 bases at V and 2 bases at J, with 14 bases in the middle. Germline CDR1 is MNHEY and CDR2 is SMNVEV (reference sequence). This CDR3 has 15 residues. CDR3 DNA: TGTGCCAGCAGCCTCAGATCCGGGGCCTACAATGAGCAGTTCTTC. Its protein product is CASSLRSGAYNEQFF.

The chain uses TRBV5-4 and TRBJ2-5, with 7 bases matching TRBD1. Trimming removed 0 bases from V and 5 bases from J; junction bases left unmatched: 7. Germline CDR1 SGHNT, CDR2 YYREEE (reference sequence). CDR3 size: 15 residues. CDR3 sequence: CASSLVTGIEETQYF. CDR3 sequence (DNA): TGTGCCAGCAGCTTGGTGACAGGGATTGAGGAGACCCAGTACTTC. The full variable domain, with the rest looked up from reference TRBV5-4 and TRBJ2-5, is ETGVTQSPTHLIKTRGQQVTLRCSSQSGHNTVSWYQQALGQGPQFIFQYYREEENGRGNFPPRFSGLQFPNYSSELNVNALELDDSALYLCASSLVTGIEETQYFGPGTRLLVL.

V is TRBV5-1 and J is TRBJ1-2, with D tentatively TRBD1 (5 bases). The V gene lost 0 bases and the J gene lost 8 bases, with 14 bases spanning the gap. Germline CDR1 and CDR2: SGHRS and YFSETQ. CDR3 size: 14 residues. The CDR3 here is CASSLGETGDGYTF. CDR3 coding DNA: TGCGCCAGCAGCTTGGGGGAGACGGGGGACGGCTACACCTTC. Filled out from reference TRBV5-1 and TRBJ1-2, the complete variable domain reads KAGVTQTPRYLIKTRGQQVTLSCSPISGHRSVSWYQQTPGQGLQFLFEYFSETQRNKGNFPGRFSGRQFSNSRSEMNVSTLELGDSALYLCASSLGETGDGYTFGSGTRLTVV.

V and J are TRBV5-1 and TRBJ2-7; a weak D match, TRBD2 (5 bases). The CDR3 sequence is 14 residues long. Germline CDR1 reads SGHRS; CDR2 reads YFSETQ. V was pared by 2 bases and J by 1 base, with 10 bases between. CDR3: CASSFGEASYEQYF. Written as DNA, the CDR3 is TGCGCCAGCAGCTTCGGGGAAGCGTCCTACGAGCAGTACTTC.

There are a few counts of this clone. The chain has TRBV18 and TRBJ2-7; 7 bases match TRBD1. The CDR3 is made up of 14 amino acids. V gave up 2 bases and J gave up 4 bases; unmatched junction bases: 5. CDR1 and CDR2 from the germline V gene are KGHSH and LQKENI. The CDR3 protein is CASSPSGQKYEQYF. As DNA, the CDR3 is TGTGCCAGCTCACCATCGGGACAGAAATACGAGCAGTACTTC. The whole variable domain, remainder taken from reference TRBV18 and TRBJ2-7, is NAGVMQNPRHLVRRRGQEARLRCSPMKGHSHVYWYRQLPEEGLKFMVYLQKENIIDESGMPKERFSAEFPKEGPSILRIQQVVRGDSAAYFCASSPSGQKYEQYFGPGTRLTVT.

This chain connects TRBV5-1 to TRBJ2-1, with TRBD2 matching over 15 bases. This CDR3 is built from 16 residues. V was clipped by 3 bases and J by 8 bases; unmatched bases: 6. Germline CDR1 is SGHRS and CDR2 is YFSETQ. CDR3 region: CASSWGLAGGRDEQFF. The CDR3 DNA follows: TGCGCCAGCAGCTGGGGACTAGCGGGGGGCAGGGATGAGCAGTTCTTC.

The DNA for the CDR3 is TGTGCCAGCAGCTTAGTAGGGGACTTCAGCTCCTACGAGCAGTACTTC. Encoded protein: CASSLVGDFSSYEQYF. The rearrangement uses TRBV7-9 and TRBJ2-7; D might be TRBD2 (6 bases). From germline, CDR1 is SEHNR and CDR2 FQNEAQ (reference sequence). The CDR3 runs 16 residues. Between the trimmed V and J ends, which lost 1 base and 0 bases, there was a span of 13 bases.

Here the CDR3 DNA reads TGTGCCAGCAGCATTGGGGCGACCGGGGAGCTGTTTTTT. This encodes CASSIGATGELFF. The chain links TRBV9 to TRBJ2-2; a weak D match, TRBD1 (5 bases). Germline-derived CDR1 and CDR2 are SGDLS and YYNGEE. V was trimmed by 4 bases and J by 5 bases, leaving 9 bases between them. The CDR3 covers 13 residues.

This sequence joins TRBV30 and TRBJ1-5, with 7 bases identical to TRBD1. This CDR3 contains 16 residues. J gave up 2 bases and V 0 bases, and 7 bases lay outside the gene matches. Per the germline V gene, CDR1 is GTSNPN and CDR2 is SVGIG (reference sequence). The CDR3 protein is CAWSVIGGIGNQPQHF. CDR3 coding DNA: TGTGCCTGGAGTGTAATAGGGGGCATTGGCAATCAGCCCCAGCATTTT.

This chain joins TRBV7-6 and TRBJ2-7; no clear D gene. Deletions cut 3 bases from V and 3 bases from J, with 9 bases between. CDR1 is SGHVS and CDR2 is FNYEAQ in the germline V gene. The CDR3 runs to 13 residues. This chain's CDR3 is CASSFAEHYEQYF. In DNA form, the CDR3 reads TGTGCCAGCAGCTTTGCGGAACACTACGAGCAGTACTTC.

The chain employs TRBV14 and TRBJ2-2; D is perhaps TRBD2 (6 bases). Germline V gene sequence: CDR1 SGHDN, CDR2 FVKESK. The CDR3 has 13 residues. V lost 4 bases, J lost 5 bases, and 8 bases lay in between. The CDR3, as DNA: TGTGCCAGCAGCCCAGGAGGGACCGGGGAGCTGTTTTTT. It encodes CASSPGGTGELFF.

This chain joins TRBV19 and TRBJ2-7, with 10 bases lining up with TRBD1. The CDR3 loop spans 15 amino acids. Per the germline V gene, CDR1 is LNHDA and CDR2 is SQIVND (reference sequence). The V segment lost 5 bases and the J segment 4 bases; nucleotides outside the gene matches: 8. CDR3 sequence: CASSPRQGARYEQYF. The CDR3 nucleotides are TGTGCCAGTAGTCCCCGACAGGGGGCAAGGTACGAGCAGTACTTC.

This clone was seen only once. The chain links TRBV25-1 to TRBJ2-7, with TRBD1 matching 9 bases. Per germline, CDR1 MGHDK and CDR2 SYGVNS. V gave up 8 bases and J gave up 3 bases; unmatched junction bases: 5. CDR3 length: 13 amino acids. The CDR3 region has the DNA TGTGCCAGCCGCCGGGGACAGGGCTACGAGCAGTACTTC. This encodes CASRRGQGYEQYF.

CDR3 coding DNA: TGTGCCAGCACCCGTCCCGGGACAGGAACCGGGGAGCTGTTTTTT. Protein: CASTRPGTGTGELFF. The genes are TRBV11-1 and TRBJ2-2; TRBD1 matches 8 bases. The CDR3 extends over 15 amino acids. The ends lost 7 bases at V and 5 bases at J; junction bases unmatched: 9. Germline-derived CDR1 and CDR2 are SGHAT and FQDESV (reference sequence).